Listed below are T cell receptor beta chains from one sample, sequenced in a study of T cell changes during pregnancy in multiple sclerosis. TCRdb's copy holds only in-frame clones and misses some; the assay was immunoSEQ multiplex PCR. The sample contains around 88,000 clones, 85% to 95% of which appear only once. This specimen was peripheral blood, taken in the first trimester of pregnancy. These receptors were obtained from a female donor with multiple sclerosis, enrolled in a pregnancy study. Each CDR3 is given with its conserved first and last residue. D genes are given only for firm matches. Clone sizes are given selectively: once, few, many, or a class where the clone is expanded.

TRBJ1-5,TRBV27,.,.,CASSLTGSNQPQHF,TGTGCCAGCAGTTTGACAGGTTCCAATCAGCCCCAGCATTTT
TRBJ2-1,TRBV7-2,TRBD2,once,CASSQTSGAVNEQFF,TGTGCCAGCAGTCAGACTAGCGGGGCGGTCAATGAGCAGTTCTTC
TRBJ2-7,TRBV19,.,.,CASSITGNNYEQYF,TGTGCCAGTAGTATAACAGGGAACAACTACGAGCAGTACTTC
TRBJ1-1,TRBV6-5,.,.,CASIPGIGTEAFF,TGTGCCAGCATACCGGGGATTGGAACTGAAGCTTTCTTT
TRBJ2-7,TRBV7-9,.,.,CASSFWAGQVGEQYF,TGTGCCAGCAGCTTTTGGGCAGGGCAAGTGGGGGAGCAGTACTTC
TRBJ2-1,TRBV9,.,once,CASSVGLSSYNEQFF,TGTGCCAGCAGCGTAGGCCTCAGCTCCTACAATGAGCAGTTCTTC
TRBJ1-1,TRBV19,.,.,CASSMITGPMNTEAFF,TGTGCCAGTAGTATGATAACAGGGCCGATGAACACTGAAGCTTTCTTT
TRBJ2-5,TRBV15,TRBD2,.,CATSMPQGLAGVDETQYF,TGTGCCACCAGCATGCCACAGGGACTAGCGGGAGTAGATGAGACCCAGTACTTC
TRBJ2-5,TRBV28,TRBD2,.,CASSLMWGGAETQYF,TGTGCCAGCAGTTTAATGTGGGGGGGAGCGGAGACCCAGTACTTC
TRBJ2-3,TRBV18,.,.,CASSPIPGQMWTDTQYF,TGTGCCAGCTCACCAATTCCTGGACAGATGTGGACAGATACGCAGTATTTT
TRBJ2-7,TRBV4-3,.,.,CASSQELPSAYEQYF,TGCGCCAGCAGCCAAGAACTTCCGAGTGCCTACGAGCAGTACTTC
TRBJ2-5,TRBV2,.,few,CASSEARTDQETQYF,TGTGCCAGCAGTGAAGCGAGAACAGACCAAGAGACCCAGTACTTC
TRBJ2-2,TRBV19,TRBD2,.,CASSRVRGAGGTGELFF,TGTGCCAGTAGTAGGGTAAGGGGCGCGGGAGGCACCGGGGAGCTGTTTTTT
TRBJ2-7,TRBV11-2,TRBD2,.,CASSPGLAGTREYEQYF,TGTGCCAGCAGCCCGGGACTAGCGGGGACCCGGGAGTACGAGCAGTACTTC
TRBJ1-1,TRBV28,TRBD1,.,CASSDLGQGNTEAFF,TGTGCCAGCAGTGATCTCGGACAGGGCAACACTGAAGCTTTCTTT
TRBJ2-3,TRBV4-1,TRBD2,.,CASSQGVCLAGATDTQYF,TGCGCCAGCAGCCAAGGCGTTTGCCTAGCGGGAGCCACAGATACGCAGTATTTT
TRBJ2-1,TRBV4-2,TRBD2,.,CASSQPETSGPTYNEQFF,TGTGCCAGCAGCCAACCAGAGACTAGCGGGCCCACCTACAATGAGCAGTTCTTC
TRBJ1-5,TRBV5-4,TRBD1,.,CASSPEGQAGPQHF,TGTGCCAGCAGCCCGGAAGGACAGGCCGGGCCCCAGCATTTT
TRBJ2-3,TRBV2,TRBD2,.,CASQLAGSTDTQYF,TGTGCCAGCCAGCTAGCGGGCAGCACAGATACGCAGTATTTT
TRBJ2-5,TRBV7-9,.,once,CASSFIGVGETQYF,TGTGCCAGCAGCTTCATCGGGGTCGGAGAGACCCAGTACTTC
TRBJ2-1,TRBV19,.,.,CASSIGPQGSSYNEQFF,TGTGCCAGTAGTATAGGGCCCCAGGGAAGCTCCTACAATGAGCAGTTCTTC
TRBJ2-7,TRBV7-6,TRBD2,.,CASSLGRAGGRNCEQYF,TGTGCCAGCAGCTTAGGGCGTGCGGGAGGCCGAAATTGCGAGCAGTACTTC
TRBJ2-7,TRBV28,.,.,CASSLLTGYEQYF,TGTGCCAGCAGTCTCCTAACAGGATACGAGCAGTACTTC
TRBJ2-7,TRBV19,.,.,CASSYRAGGNEQYF,TGTGCCAGTAGTTACAGGGCCGGTGGGAACGAGCAGTACTTC
TRBJ1-1,TRBV19,.,.,CASSIILAAEAFF,TGTGCCAGTAGTATAATCCTCGCGGCCGAAGCTTTCTTT
TRBJ2-7,TRBV28,TRBD1,once,CASTSPGQGIYEQYF,TGTGCCAGCACGTCACCGGGACAGGGGATCTACGAGCAGTACTTC
TRBJ1-4,TRBV7-2,.,.,CASSSTDPGALFF,TGTGCCAGCAGCTCCACCGACCCAGGCGCGTTGTTTTTT
TRBJ2-2,TRBV2,.,.,CASSEAGTQGGELFF,TGTGCCAGCAGTGAAGCCGGGACTCAAGGCGGGGAGCTGTTTTTT
TRBJ2-7,TRBV2,TRBD2,once,CASSAPGGGRYF,TGTGCCAGCAGTGCTCCCGGGGGGGGGCGGTACTTC
TRBJ1-1,TRBV5-1,TRBD1,.,CASSLGQGLLTEAFF,TGCGCCAGCAGCTTGGGACAGGGCTTACTCACTGAAGCTTTCTTT
TRBJ2-3,TRBV9,.,.,CASSVGSGFTDTQYF,TGTGCCAGCAGCGTAGGTAGCGGATTCACAGATACGCAGTATTTT
TRBJ2-1,TRBV5-4,.,.,CASRLDRFHNEQFF,TGTGCCAGCAGACTAGACAGGTTCCACAATGAGCAGTTCTTC
TRBJ1-5,TRBV6-6,TRBD1,.,CASSSRQGAPSQPQHF,TGTGCCAGCAGTTCCAGACAGGGGGCTCCGAGTCAGCCCCAGCATTTT
TRBJ2-1,TRBV19,TRBD2,once,CASSIGGTSGRLEQFF,TGTGCCAGTAGTATAGGAGGGACTAGCGGGAGACTTGAGCAGTTCTTC
TRBJ2-7,TRBV7-2,TRBD2,.,CASSLELAGGSYEQYF,TGTGCCAGCAGCTTAGAATTAGCGGGAGGCTCCTACGAGCAGTACTTC
TRBJ2-6,TRBV2,.,.,CARRPMGGRSGANVLTF,TGTGCCAGGAGGCCTATGGGGGGACGCTCTGGGGCCAACGTCCTGACTTTC
TRBJ1-5,TRBV5-5,.,once,CASSLGGGNQPQHF,TGTGCCAGCAGCTTGGGGGGGGGCAATCAGCCCCAGCATTTT
TRBJ2-6,TRBV5-1,TRBD1,.,CASSPGQGASGANVLTF,TGCGCCAGCAGCCCTGGACAGGGGGCCTCTGGGGCCAACGTCCTGACTTTC
TRBJ2-7,TRBV27,TRBD2,.,CASGEGLETPPYEQYF,TGTGCCAGCGGAGAGGGACTAGAAACTCCCCCCTACGAGCAGTACTTC
TRBJ2-7,TRBV28,TRBD1,.,CASIRDRGHEQYF,TGTGCCAGCATCCGGGACAGGGGGCACGAGCAGTACTTC
TRBJ2-2,TRBV5-6,.,.,CASSWGWGGTGELFF,TGTGCCAGCAGCTGGGGATGGGGAGGAACCGGGGAGCTGTTTTTT
TRBJ2-7,TRBV7-6,.,.,CASSLFSGNSYEQYF,TGTGCCAGCAGCTTATTTAGCGGTAACTCCTACGAGCAGTACTTC
TRBJ1-4,TRBV6-1,TRBD1,.,CASSTTDRGVEKLFF,TGTGCCAGCAGTACTACCGACAGGGGGGTTGAAAAACTGTTTTTT
TRBJ2-7,TRBV30,.,.,CAWSVRGGGDGSYEQYF,TGTGCCTGGAGTGTGAGGGGGGGCGGGGATGGGTCCTACGAGCAGTACTTC
TRBJ2-7,TRBV19,.,.,CASSPGGSSYEQYF,TGTGCCAGTAGTCCGGGTGGGAGCTCCTACGAGCAGTACTTC
TRBJ1-5,TRBV2,.,few,CASSETHGGGQPQHF,TGTGCCAGCAGTGAAACTCACGGCGGGGGTCAGCCCCAGCATTTT
TRBJ1-2,TRBV5-8,.,.,CASSLGQSYGYTF,TGTGCCAGCAGCTTGGGACAGAGCTATGGCTACACCTTC
TRBJ2-2,TRBV4-2,.,.,CASSQDGSRRTGELFF,TGTGCCAGCAGCCAAGACGGGAGTCGTCGTACCGGGGAGCTGTTTTTT
TRBJ1-2,TRBV28,.,.,CASSSGGDGYTF,TGTGCCAGCAGTTCTGGAGGGGATGGCTACACCTTC
TRBJ2-7,TRBV7-3,.,.,CASSRSEQYF,TGTGCCAGCAGCCGCAGCGAGCAGTACTTC
TRBJ2-7,TRBV28,.,.,CASSPLTRSDYEQYF,TGTGCCAGCAGTCCGCTGACACGGTCGGACTACGAGCAGTACTTC
TRBJ1-2,TRBV7-2,TRBD1,.,CASSLAGGTGYGYTF,TGTGCCAGCAGCTTAGCGGGCGGGACAGGCTATGGCTACACCTTC
TRBJ1-2,TRBV7-2,.,.,CASRPPTVPHGYTF,TGTGCCAGCAGACCACCAACAGTCCCACATGGCTACACCTTC
TRBJ2-7,TRBV5-1,TRBD2,.,CASSLNGLAEDYEQYF,TGCGCCAGCAGCTTGAACGGACTAGCAGAAGACTACGAGCAGTACTTC
TRBJ2-2,TRBV11-2,.,.,CASGSSNTGELFF,TGTGCCAGCGGGAGTAGTAACACCGGGGAGCTGTTTTTT
TRBJ1-5,TRBV6-5,.,few,CASRTAQGGNQPQHF,TGTGCCAGCAGGACAGCACAGGGAGGCAATCAGCCCCAGCATTTT